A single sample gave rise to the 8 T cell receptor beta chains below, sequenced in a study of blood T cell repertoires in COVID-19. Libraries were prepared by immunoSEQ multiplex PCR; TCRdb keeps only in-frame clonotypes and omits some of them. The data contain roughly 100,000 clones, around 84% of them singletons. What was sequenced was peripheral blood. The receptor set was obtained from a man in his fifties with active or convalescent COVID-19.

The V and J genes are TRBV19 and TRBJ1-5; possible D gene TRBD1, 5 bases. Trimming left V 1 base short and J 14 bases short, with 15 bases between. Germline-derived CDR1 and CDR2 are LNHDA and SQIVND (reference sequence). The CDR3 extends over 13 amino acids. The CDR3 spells CASSIVDSGEKHF. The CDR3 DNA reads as TGTGCCAGTAGTATAGTAGACAGCGGGGAGAAGCATTTT. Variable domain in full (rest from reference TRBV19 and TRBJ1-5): DGGITQSPKYLFRKEGQNVTLSCEQNLNHDAMYWYRQDPGQGLRLIYYSQIVNDFQKGDIAEGYSVSREKKESFPLTVTSAQKNPTAFYLCASSIVDSGEKHFGDGTRLSIL.

CDR3 DNA sequence: TGTGCCAGCAGCTTGACAAGACTAGCGGTCACAGATACGCAGTATTTT. Translating it yields CASSLTRLAVTDTQYF. The V gene is TRBV7-2, the J gene TRBJ2-3, with 9 bases that match TRBD2. The CDR3 totals 16 residues. Germline loops: CDR1 SGHTA, CDR2 FQGNSA. Trimming at V came to 3 bases and at J to 2 bases, leaving 6 bases not matched to a gene. The complete variable domain, with remaining parts taken from reference TRBV7-2 and TRBJ2-3, reads GAGVSQSPSNKVTEKGKDVELRCDPISGHTALYWYRQSLGQGLEFLIYFQGNSAPDKSGLPSDRFSAERTGGSVSTLTIQRTQQEDSAVYLCASSLTRLAVTDTQYFGPGTRLTVL.

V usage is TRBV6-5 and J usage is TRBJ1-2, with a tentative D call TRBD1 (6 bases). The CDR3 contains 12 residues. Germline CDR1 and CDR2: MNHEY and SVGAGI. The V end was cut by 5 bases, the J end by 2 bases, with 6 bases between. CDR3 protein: CASSQGNYGYTF. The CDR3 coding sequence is TGTGCCAGCAGTCAGGGGAACTATGGCTACACCTTC.

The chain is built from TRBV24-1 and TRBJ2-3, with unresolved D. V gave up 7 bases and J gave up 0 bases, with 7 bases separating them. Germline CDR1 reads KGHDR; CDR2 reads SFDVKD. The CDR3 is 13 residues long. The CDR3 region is CATSVQSTDTQYF. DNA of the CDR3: TGTGCCACCAGCGTCCAGAGCACAGATACGCAGTATTTT.

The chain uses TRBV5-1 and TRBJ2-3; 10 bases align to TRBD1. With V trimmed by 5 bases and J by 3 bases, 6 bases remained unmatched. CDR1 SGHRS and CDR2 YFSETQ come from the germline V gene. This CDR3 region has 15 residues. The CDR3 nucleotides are TGCGCCAGCAGAACGACAGGGGGCCCGACAGATACGCAGTATTTT. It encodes CASRTTGGPTDTQYF.

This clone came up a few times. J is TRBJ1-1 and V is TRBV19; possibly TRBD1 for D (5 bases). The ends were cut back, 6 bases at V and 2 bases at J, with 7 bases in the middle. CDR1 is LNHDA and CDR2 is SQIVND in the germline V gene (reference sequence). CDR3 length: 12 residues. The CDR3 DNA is TGTGCCAGTAGGGACACTAACACTGAAGCTTTCTTT. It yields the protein CASRDTNTEAFF.

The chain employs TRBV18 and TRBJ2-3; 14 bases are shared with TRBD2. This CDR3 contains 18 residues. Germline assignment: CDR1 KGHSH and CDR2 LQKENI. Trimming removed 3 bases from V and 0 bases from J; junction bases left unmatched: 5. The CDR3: CASSPGLAGAVSTDTQYF. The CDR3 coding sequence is TGTGCCAGCTCACCGGGACTAGCGGGGGCCGTTAGCACAGATACGCAGTATTTT.

The CDR3 protein is CASSLSGTGGHEQYV. CDR3 nucleotide sequence: TGTGCCAGCAGCTTAAGCGGGACGGGAGGCCACGAGCAGTACGTC. The chain has TRBV7-9 and TRBJ2-7; 7 nucleotides agree with TRBD2. J gave up 5 bases and V 2 bases, and 9 bases lay outside the gene matches. Germline assignment: CDR1 SEHNR and CDR2 FQNEAQ (reference sequence). This CDR3 has 15 amino acids.